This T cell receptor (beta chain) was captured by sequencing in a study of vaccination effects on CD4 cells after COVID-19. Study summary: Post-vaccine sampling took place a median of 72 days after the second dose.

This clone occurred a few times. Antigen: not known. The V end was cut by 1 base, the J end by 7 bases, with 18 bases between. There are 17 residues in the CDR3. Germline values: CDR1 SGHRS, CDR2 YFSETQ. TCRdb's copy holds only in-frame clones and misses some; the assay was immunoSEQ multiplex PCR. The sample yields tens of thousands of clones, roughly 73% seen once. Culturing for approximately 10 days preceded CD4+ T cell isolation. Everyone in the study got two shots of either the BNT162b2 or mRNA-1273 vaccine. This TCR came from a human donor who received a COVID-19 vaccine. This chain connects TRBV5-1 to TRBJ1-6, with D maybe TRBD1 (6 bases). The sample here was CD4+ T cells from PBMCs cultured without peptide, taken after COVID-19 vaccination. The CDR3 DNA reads TGCGCCAGCAGCTTGAGGACAGCCGGACTCACAAATTCACCCCTCCACTTT. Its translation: CASSLRTAGLTNSPLHF.